Following are 17 T cell receptor beta chains from one sample sequenced in a study of blood T cell repertoires in COVID-19. The repertoire was sequenced with immunoSEQ multiplex PCR; TCRdb's copy has only in-frame clones and lacks some. The table shows 390,000 or so clones, with 85% to 90% occurring only once. The sequencing input was PBMCs or T cells enriched from blood (not recorded which). All receptors derive from a man between 18 and 29 years old who had recovered from COVID-19.

This clone has just one count. The chain has TRBV4-1 and TRBJ2-4; D possibly corresponds to TRBD2 (5 bases). This CDR3 region has 16 residues. Germline V CDR1 and CDR2: MGHRA, YSYEKL. V shed 2 bases and J shed 0 bases, with 11 bases lying between them. The CDR3 DNA sequence: TGCGCCAGCAGCCAACTAGCTTTGGTAGCCAAAAACATTCAGTACTTC. Its translation: CASSQLALVAKNIQYF.

Details on this clone: One base away lies a much larger clone, so this may be a sequencing read error. Other DNA sequences within the sample encode an identical CDR3. The chain couples TRBV11-2 to TRBJ1-2; 7 nucleotides match TRBD1. This CDR3 contains 13 residues. Looked up from germline, CDR1 is SGHAT and CDR2 is FQNNGV. J gave up 6 bases and V 1 base, and 2 bases lay outside the gene matches. The CDR3 region has the DNA TGTGCCAGCAGCTTAGGGACAGGAGATGGCTACACCTTC. It encodes CASSLGTGDGYTF.

This clone was detected only once. V gene TRBV28 combines with J gene TRBJ2-7; 12 positions agree with TRBD1. After removal of 4 bases from V and 5 bases from J, the junction contained 6 bases not matched to a gene. Germline V gives CDR1 MDHEN, CDR2 SYDVKM. The CDR3 sequence is 15 residues long. The CDR3 spells CASSYPGTGGDEQYF. The CDR3 DNA follows: TGTGCCAGCAGTTACCCCGGGACAGGGGGCGACGAGCAGTACTTC. The whole variable domain, filled in from reference TRBV28 and TRBJ2-7, reads DVKVTQSSRYLVKRTGEKVFLECVQDMDHENMFWYRQDPGLGLRLIYFSYDVKMKEKGDIPEGYSVSREKKERFSLILESASTNQTSMYLCASSYPGTGGDEQYFGPGTRLTVT.

This chain links TRBV5-1 with TRBJ2-1, with TRBD1 matching over 7 bases. The CDR3 has 17 amino acids. Trimming cost V 1 base and J 2 bases; bases outside gene matches: 9. CDR1 SGHRS and CDR2 YFSETQ come from the germline V gene. The CDR3 spells CASSLYIGTAAYNEQFF. The CDR3 DNA is TGCGCCAGCAGCTTGTATATCGGGACAGCAGCCTACAATGAGCAGTTCTTC.

V usage is TRBV12-3 or TRBV12-4 and J usage is TRBJ2-7; D possibly corresponds to TRBD2 (6 bases). Trimming took off 8 bases at V and 6 bases at J, with 17 bases between the two ends. This CDR3 spans 13 amino acids. The CDR3 reads CASSGLPAVEQYF. For the CDR3, the DNA is TGTGCCAGCTCGGGACTCCCTGCGGTCGAGCAGTACTTC.

V usage is TRBV5-1 and J usage is TRBJ1-1; D not certain. This CDR3 region has 14 residues. V gave up 5 bases and J gave up 1 base, with 12 bases separating them. Germline CDR1 SGHRS, CDR2 YFSETQ. The chain's CDR3 is CASRSVPKNTEAFF. CDR3 bases: TGCGCCAGCAGGTCAGTACCCAAGAACACTGAAGCTTTCTTT.

The chain combines TRBV28 with TRBJ2-3, with a possible D match to TRBD2 (5 bases). CDR3 length: 15 amino acids. The V gene lost 6 bases and the J gene lost 5 bases, with 18 bases spanning the gap. The germline CDR1 and CDR2 sequences are MDHEN and SYDVKM. For the CDR3, the DNA is TGTGCCAGCAGCCCCAGGCCGGGGAGTGGAGATACGCAGTATTTT. Protein product: CASSPRPGSGDTQYF.

This chain connects TRBV19 to TRBJ2-4; D gene uncertain. Trimming took off 5 bases at V and 2 bases at J, with 13 bases between the two ends. The germline CDR1 and CDR2 sequences are LNHDA and SQIVND (reference sequence). CDR3 length: 15 residues. For the CDR3, the DNA is TGTGCCAGTAGTGCACAGAGTAGGTCCAAAAACATTCAGTACTTC. It specifies CASSAQSRSKNIQYF.

The CDR3 region has the DNA TGTGCCAGCAGCCCGGCTCCGTTGGGGAGCGGTGGGTCACCCCTCCACTTT. As protein: CASSPAPLGSGGSPLHF. V and J are TRBV3-1 (or the pseudogene TRBV3-2) and TRBJ1-6; D uncertain. V shed 4 bases and J shed 10 bases, with 23 bases lying between them. This CDR3 has 17 residues. The germline gives CDR1 LGHDT, CDR2 YNNKEL (reference sequence).

The chain uses TRBV28 and TRBJ1-6; D unclear. Trimming removed 2 bases from V and 10 bases from J, with 9 bases in between. Germline V gene sequence: CDR1 MDHEN, CDR2 SYDVKM. CDR3 length equals 13 residues. The CDR3 sequence is CASSLSLGSPLHF. The CDR3 DNA is TGTGCCAGCAGTTTAAGCCTAGGATCACCCCTCCACTTT.

This chain links TRBV29-1 with TRBJ2-7, with a weak D call TRBD1 (6 bases). Trimming cost V 0 bases and J 9 bases, with 12 bases left between them. The CDR3 has 12 residues. Looked up from germline, CDR1 is SQVTM and CDR2 is ANQGSEA. DNA of the CDR3: TGCAGCGTTGAAGAGCAGGGGCCCGGGCAGTACTTC. This sequence encodes CSVEEQGPGQYF.

V and J are TRBV20-1 and TRBJ2-2; 11 nucleotides line up with TRBD2. V trimming: 3 bases; J trimming: 2 bases; junction bases outside the gene matches: 5. CDR1 DFQATT and CDR2 SNEGSKA come from the germline V gene (reference sequence). The CDR3 has 16 amino acids. The CDR3 reads CSASSSGRTNTGELFF. The DNA for the CDR3 is TGCAGTGCTAGTTCTAGCGGGAGGACCAACACCGGGGAGCTGTTTTTT.

The V gene is TRBV6-6, the J gene TRBJ1-4; a possible D gene is TRBD1 (5 bases). V gave up 6 bases and J gave up 8 bases, with 16 bases separating them. CDR3 length: 14 amino acids. Germline V gene lookup returns CDR1 MNHNY and CDR2 SVGAGI (reference sequence). CDR3 DNA sequence: TGTGCCAGCAGCCCTAGGGGATCCCCGGAAAAACTGTTTTTT. Amino acid sequence: CASSPRGSPEKLFF.

CDR3 sequence: CASSPGTAGNTIYF. CDR3 in DNA: TGTGCCAGCAGCCCCGGGACAGCAGGAAACACCATATATTTT. V is TRBV9 and J is TRBJ1-3; 7 bases map to TRBD1. Germline assignment: CDR1 SGDLS and CDR2 YYNGEE. V gave up 4 bases and J gave up 4 bases; unmatched junction bases: 5. There are 14 residues in the CDR3.

This clone was recorded once. The CDR3 protein is CATASGNQPQHF. Here the CDR3 DNA reads TGTGCCACCGCATCGGGAAATCAGCCCCAGCATTTT. V is TRBV19 and J is TRBJ1-5; D ambiguous. V was clipped by 10 bases and J by 4 bases, with 11 bases between them. The CDR3 contains 12 residues. CDR1 is LNHDA and CDR2 is SQIVND in the germline V gene (reference sequence).

The table lists this clone with a few counts. The chain recombines TRBV7-9 with TRBJ1-2; TRBD1 agrees at 8 bases. The germline V gene encodes CDR1 SEHNR and CDR2 FQNEAQ (reference sequence). The CDR3 is 15 residues long. The V gene end was trimmed by 3 bases and the J gene end by 8 bases; junction bases not matched to a gene: 11. The CDR3 sequence: CASSLGVTGETGYTF. For the CDR3, the DNA is TGTGCCAGCAGCTTGGGGGTGACAGGGGAGACCGGCTACACCTTC.

The V gene is TRBV18, the J gene TRBJ1-6; 9 positions agree with TRBD1. The CDR3 spans 13 residues. The V segment lost 2 bases and the J segment 13 bases; nucleotides outside the gene matches: 3. CDR1 KGHSH and CDR2 LQKENI come from the germline V gene. CDR3 sequence: CASSPGDRDPLHF. CDR3 sequence (DNA): TGTGCCAGCTCACCAGGGGACAGGGATCCCCTCCACTTT.